A selection of T cell receptor beta chains follows, all from one sample in a study of blood T cell repertoires in COVID-19. Some clones are missing from TCRdb's copy, which holds only in-frame ones; the method was immunoSEQ multiplex PCR. Of 220,000 or so clones listed, 80% to 85% were seen once; the top ten hold roughly 2.3%. The sequencing input was peripheral blood. Receptors originate from a woman in her sixties or seventies with acute or convalescent COVID-19. Both conserved end residues are part of each CDR3. The D gene is left open where the match is weak. The listing skips clone size in some rows; elsewhere it reads once, few, many or a size class.

J | V | size | D | CDR3 | DNA
TRBJ2-3 | TRBV2 | - | - | CASRRKYEADTQYF | TGTGCCAGCAGGAGAAAATATGAGGCGGATACGCAGTATTTT
TRBJ2-7 | TRBV19 | - | TRBD1 | CASSIARDRFYEQYF | TGTGCCAGTAGTATAGCCCGGGACAGGTTCTACGAGCAGTACTTC
TRBJ1-2 | TRBV3-1/TRBV3-2 | - | - | CASSQYRVSLDGYTF | TGTGCCAGCAGCCAATACAGGGTCAGTCTGGATGGCTACACCTTC
TRBJ1-5 | TRBV5-1 | - | - | CASSLDGTGNQPQHF | TGCGCCAGCAGCTTGGACGGTACCGGGAATCAGCCCCAGCATTTT
TRBJ1-4 | TRBV4-1 | few | - | CASSPGTIPNEKLFF | TGCGCCAGCAGCCCCGGGACAATACCTAATGAAAAACTGTTTTTT
TRBJ1-5 | TRBV24-1 | - | - | CATSERGGRNQPQHF | TGTGCCACCAGTGAGCGGGGAGGTCGCAATCAGCCCCAGCATTTT
TRBJ1-1 | TRBV12-3/TRBV12-4 | - | - | CASSSGQGTEAFF | TGTGCCAGCAGTTCCGGGCAGGGTACTGAAGCTTTCTTT
TRBJ2-7 | TRBV7-2 | - | - | CASSLLDGYEQYF | TGTGCCAGCAGCTTACTAGATGGGTACGAGCAGTACTTC
TRBJ2-1 | TRBV10-2 | - | - | CASNNGQLSYNEQFF | TGCGCCAGCAATAATGGACAGCTTTCCTACAATGAGCAGTTCTTC
TRBJ2-5 | TRBV7-2 | - | - | CASSMNKGETQYF | TGTGCCAGCAGCATGAACAAGGGGGAGACCCAGTACTTC
TRBJ1-1 | TRBV19 | - | TRBD1 | CASSIPGTDSTEAFF | TGTGCCAGTAGTATCCCCGGGACAGATTCTACTGAAGCTTTCTTT
TRBJ1-2 | TRBV10-3 | - | - | CAISPMGGPANYGYTF | TGTGCCATCAGTCCAATGGGGGGACCGGCTAACTATGGCTACACCTTC
TRBJ2-1 | TRBV6-1 | - | - | CASSEWRSEQFF | TGTGCCAGCAGTGAGTGGAGGAGTGAGCAGTTCTTC
TRBJ1-1 | TRBV7-2 | - | TRBD1 | CASSLDRGSGAFF | TGTGCCAGCAGCTTGGACAGGGGTTCTGGAGCTTTCTTT
TRBJ2-1 | TRBV7-2 | - | TRBD1 | CASSLDLSVRGFFF | TGTGCCAGCAGCTTAGACCTATCGGTCAGGGGGTTCTTCTTC
TRBJ1-1 | TRBV5-6 | - | - | CASSLVREADTEAFF | TGTGCCAGCAGCTTGGTTCGGGAGGCGGACACTGAAGCTTTCTTT